Presented here are 15 T cell receptor beta chains from one specimen sequenced in a study of human T cells and chemical hapten exposure (dated by TCRdb to 2020 to 2022). This specimen's time point label, interpreted: patch test 1, 2 weeks after DPC sensitization. In light of the paper, this sample's treatment or condition label describes: therapeutic diphenylcyclopropenone sensitization with weekly scalp DPC. The library was prepared using RACE. Sequenced on a NextSeq 500. Through fastp at Q25 and MiXCR, TCRdb rebuilt clones from the public reads, retaining in-frame beta chains. Each entry merges the rows of one CDR3 protein and shows their most common DNA and genes. This sample lists approximately 400,000 distinct CDR3 sequences; more than 4.5% were detected once. Of the sample, approximately 2.3% is held by the ten largest clones. The input for sequencing was whole blood, taken in connection with sensitization to the hapten diphenylcyclopropenone (DPC). The receptors were sampled from a woman between 45 and 65 years old with alopecia areata. Some clones in this sample may be carry-over from other donors' samples.

On this clonotype itself: A much larger clone differs from this one at a single base, so this may be a read error. The V call is TRBV5-6, the J call TRBJ2-7; D is ambiguous. The germline CDR1 and CDR2 sequences are SGHDT and YYEEEE. The length of the CDR3 is 15 residues. CDR3 amino acids: CANSLRRVVSYEQYF. The CDR3 nucleotides are TGTGCCAACAGCTTGCGAAGGGTAGTTTCCTACGAGCAGTACTTC.

Many counts were recorded for this clonotype. The genes are TRBV10-3 and TRBJ2-3; 16 bases map to TRBD2. Trimming cost V 7 bases and J 7 bases; bases outside gene matches: 11. This CDR3 comprises 17 residues. Germline CDR1 is ENHRY and CDR2 is SYGVKD. This chain's CDR3 is CAITVSGTSGGANTQYF. The DNA of the CDR3 is TGTGCCATCACCGTTAGCGGGACTAGCGGGGGGGCTAATACGCAGTATTTT.

This clonotype showed up many times. The chain is built from TRBV2 and TRBJ2-3; the match to TRBD1 covers 9 bases. CDR1 is SNHLY, CDR2 FYNNEI, per germline. V was clipped by 6 bases and J by 6 bases; unmatched bases: 10. CDR3 length equals 15 residues. The DNA for the CDR3 is TGTGCCAGCAGCCCAGGGACAGGGCAGTGGGATACGCAGTATTTT. It specifies CASSPGTGQWDTQYF.

In DNA, the CDR3 is TGTGCCAGCAGTTACCCGGCCCCAGGACAGGGGTACACTGAAGCTTTCTTT. This encodes CASSYPAPGQGYTEAFF. This rearrangement joins TRBV6-2 or TRBV6-3 to TRBJ1-1; 9 bases line up with TRBD1. The CDR3 runs to 17 residues. J was trimmed by 3 bases and V by 2 bases; bases with no gene match: 10. The germline gives CDR1 MNHEY, CDR2 SVGEGT.

There are many counts of this clonotype. V and J are TRBV2 and TRBJ2-1, with 13 bases aligning to TRBD2. CDR3 length: 14 amino acids. V shed 8 bases, J shed 4 bases, and the junction held 2 bases outside the gene matches. CDR1 and CDR2 (germline): SNHLY, FYNNEI. The chain's CDR3 is CASETSGGYNEQFF. CDR3 bases: TGTGCCAGCGAGACTAGCGGGGGGTACAATGAGCAGTTCTTC.

This clonotype turned up a few times. The genes are TRBV30 and TRBJ1-6; D is perhaps TRBD1 (5 bases). The germline V and J ends were trimmed by 3 bases and 6 bases, with 12 bases remaining between them. CDR1 GTSNPN and CDR2 SVGIG come from the germline V gene (reference sequence). The CDR3 length is 14 residues. CDR3: CAWSQSGTNSPLHF. The CDR3 bases are TGTGCCTGGAGCCAATCAGGGACTAATTCACCCCTCCACTTT.

The sample holds a few counts of this clonotype. The V and J genes are TRBV7-6 and TRBJ1-6, with a tentative D call TRBD1 (6 bases). The length of the CDR3 is 15 residues. V lost 1 base and J lost 6, with 10 bases in between. Germline CDR1 is SGHVS and CDR2 is FNYEAQ. CDR3 region: CASSLVTGSNSPLHF. The DNA of the CDR3 is TGTGCCAGCAGCTTAGTCACAGGGAGTAATTCACCCCTCCACTTT.

This clonotype was found many times. The chain uses TRBV13 and TRBJ2-3; no clear D. The V and J ends lost 4 bases and 5 bases respectively, with 13 bases between them. The germline CDR1 and CDR2 sequences are PRHDT and FYEKMQ (reference sequence). This CDR3 region has 14 residues. The CDR3 is CASSSAHSRDTQYF. The CDR3 nucleotides are TGTGCCAGCAGCTCGGCACACTCCCGAGATACGCAGTATTTT.

Only a few counts were recorded for this clonotype. This may come from a read error, since a much larger clone is one base off. The chain links TRBV14 to TRBJ2-3, with D unresolved. CDR1 is SGHDN and CDR2 is FVKESK in the germline V gene. CDR3 length equals 13 residues. Trimming left V 3 bases short and J 2 bases short, with 6 bases between. CDR3 sequence reads: CASSQVNTDTQYF. The CDR3 nucleotides are TGTGCCAGCAGCCAGGTGAACACAGATACGCAGTATTTT.

In the case of this clonotype: This may arise from a read error, as a much more abundant clone is one base away. V and J are TRBV9 and TRBJ2-3, with a weak D call TRBD1 (5 bases). Germline loops: CDR1 SGDLS, CDR2 YYNGEE. The CDR3 runs to 14 residues. The CDR3 coding sequence is TGTGCCAGCAGCGTAAGGGGTCGCACAGATATGCAGTATTTT. Amino acid sequence: CASSVRGRTDMQYF.

This clonotype was seen many times. The J gene is TRBJ1-5, the V gene TRBV19, with 10 bases identical to TRBD1. The germline CDR1 and CDR2 sequences are LNHDA and SQIVND (reference sequence). CDR3 length: 16 amino acids. J lost 0 bases, V lost 9 bases, and 8 bases had no gene match. CDR3 region: CASRTGGLYSNQPQHF. CDR3 DNA sequence: TGTGCCAGCAGGACAGGGGGTCTCTATAGCAATCAGCCCCAGCATTTT. The full variable domain, rest sourced from reference TRBV19 and TRBJ1-5, is DGGITQSPKYLFRKEGQNVTLSCEQNLNHDAMYWYRQDPGQGLRLIYYSQIVNDFQKGDIAEGYSVSREKKESFPLTVTSAQKNPTAFYLCASRTGGLYSNQPQHFGDGTRLSIL.

J is TRBJ1-4 and V is TRBV18; D unresolved. This CDR3 region has 14 residues. From germline, CDR1 is KGHSH and CDR2 LQKENI. The V end was cut by 5 bases, the J end by 4 bases, with 11 bases between. The CDR3 spells CASSSDGLNEKLFF. In DNA, the CDR3 is TGTGCCAGCTCATCGGACGGCCTTAATGAAAAACTGTTTTTT.

This clonotype was recorded a few times. The chain uses TRBV28 and TRBJ1-2; TRBD1 matches at 7 bases. Germline CDR1 and CDR2: MDHEN and SYDVKM. J lost 2 bases, V lost 7 bases, and 7 bases had no gene match. The CDR3 is made up of 14 amino acids. CDR3 amino acids: CASTTTGQNYGYTF. The DNA of the CDR3 is TGTGCCAGCACCACCACGGGACAGAACTATGGCTACACCTTC.

This clonotype was seen ten or more times. The chain is built from TRBV5-1 and TRBJ1-6; TRBD1 is a possible D gene (6 bases). Between the trimmed V and J ends, which lost 4 bases and 3 bases, there was a span of 14 bases. The CDR3 consists of 16 residues. Germline CDR1 and CDR2: SGHRS and YFSETQ. The DNA of the CDR3 is TGCGCCAGCAGCGGGGGGCCGGACAGCTATAATTCACCCCTCCACTTT. This gives the protein CASSGGPDSYNSPLHF.

This clonotype was detected a few times. This chain connects TRBV2 to TRBJ2-5; 11 nucleotides align to TRBD2. The CDR3 loop spans 14 amino acids. Germline V gene sequence: CDR1 SNHLY, CDR2 FYNNEI. V shed 7 bases and J 3 bases; nucleotides not matched to a gene: 4. CDR3 sequence (DNA): TGTGCCAGCACCGGGACTAGCGGAGAAGAGACCCAGTACTTC. It is translated as CASTGTSGEETQYF.